The 24 T cell receptor beta chains given below trace back to one sample, sequenced in a study of cytomegalovirus exposure and HLA in healthy donors. The PCR employed 60 Vbeta primers together with 13 Jbeta primers. Sequencing used immunoSEQ multiplex PCR; TCRdb keeps in-frame clones, though not all of them. The repertoire holds under 150,000 clones, with 82% as singletons. The sequencing input was PBMCs. The receptors stem from a male donor in good health and CMV-seronegative.

The V gene is TRBV7-9, the J gene TRBJ1-2; D possibly corresponds to TRBD1 (5 bases). This CDR3 contains 15 residues. V was cut by 5 bases and J by 4 bases, with 17 bases left in between. CDR1 is SEHNR and CDR2 is FQNEAQ in the germline V gene (reference sequence). For the CDR3, the DNA is TGTGCCAGCAGCAAAGCCGACAGTTCAAGCTATGGCTACACCTTC. Encoded protein: CASSKADSSSYGYTF.

This clone showed up just a few times. The genes are TRBV30 and TRBJ2-6; no clear D. This CDR3 spans 16 amino acids. Trimming took 4 bases from V and 4 from J, leaving 17 bases between them. Germline V gives CDR1 GTSNPN, CDR2 SVGIG (reference sequence). CDR3 residues: CAWTSTQVTGANVLTF. Written as DNA, the CDR3 is TGTGCCTGGACCAGTACGCAGGTAACGGGGGCCAACGTCCTGACTTTC. Together with reference TRBV30 and TRBJ2-6, the CDR3 gives the full variable domain: SQTIHQWPATLVQPVGSPLSLECTVEGTSNPNLYWYRQAAGRGLQLLFYSVGIGQISSEVPQNLSASRPQDRQFILSSKKLLLSDSGFYLCAWTSTQVTGANVLTFGAGSRLTVL.

The chain couples TRBV6-1 to TRBJ1-5, with a possible D match to TRBD1 (6 bases). Deletions cut 5 bases from V and 2 bases from J, with 13 bases between. The CDR3 is 15 amino acids. The germline CDR1 and CDR2 sequences are MNHNS and SASEGT. As DNA, the CDR3 is TGTGCCAGCAGTCTGGGGGCCTCGGGCAATCAGCCCCAGCATTTT. It yields the protein CASSLGASGNQPQHF.

The rearrangement uses TRBV5-6 and TRBJ2-7; 7 nucleotides line up with TRBD1. The CDR3 loop spans 13 amino acids. The germline V gene has CDR1 SGHDT and CDR2 YYEEEE. J lost 2 bases, V lost 4 bases, and 3 bases had no gene match. In nucleotides, the CDR3 is TGTGCCAGCAGCACCGACAGGGCCTACGAGCAGTACTTC. It specifies CASSTDRAYEQYF.

This chain joins TRBV10-3 and TRBJ2-7; 10 positions match TRBD2. With V trimmed by 8 bases and J by 2 bases, 9 bases remained unmatched. The length of the CDR3 is 15 residues. Germline V lookup: CDR1 ENHRY, CDR2 SYGVKD. This CDR3 is CAIAEGLAGAYEQYF. The CDR3 DNA follows: TGTGCCATCGCAGAGGGGCTAGCGGGAGCCTACGAGCAGTACTTC.

V and J are TRBV30 and TRBJ1-5; D not certain. V lost 2 bases and J lost 7, with 12 bases in between. This CDR3 spans 13 amino acids. Germline CDR1 reads GTSNPN; CDR2 reads SVGIG (reference sequence). The CDR3 reads CAWSPRDRQPQHF. As DNA, the CDR3 is TGTGCCTGGAGTCCGCGGGATCGGCAGCCCCAGCATTTT.

The rearrangement joins TRBV7-6 to TRBJ2-3, with no clear D. Trimming shortened V by 4 bases and J by 0 bases, and 8 bases separated the two germline ends. The CDR3 covers 14 residues. Germline values: CDR1 SGHVS, CDR2 FNYEAQ. The CDR3 is CASSSTSSTDTQYF. The CDR3 nucleotides read TGTGCCAGCAGCTCTACTTCTAGCACAGATACGCAGTATTTT.

About this clone: The junction departs from germline at one end; a sequencing error may be responsible. This chain links TRBV13 with TRBJ2-7, with D possibly being TRBD1 (5 bases). The germline CDR1 and CDR2 sequences are PRHDT and FYEKMQ (reference sequence). The CDR3 loop spans 15 amino acids. DNA of the CDR3: TGTGCCAGCAGCATAGGATCAGGGCCAACCTACGAGCAGTACTTC. Amino acids: CASSIGSGPTYEQYF.

This clone appeared a few times. The chain carries TRBV4-3 and TRBJ2-1; 11 bases are a match to TRBD2. The CDR3 covers 15 residues. From germline, CDR1 is LGHNA and CDR2 YSLEER. The trim removed 0 bases at V and 8 bases at J, leaving 3 bases unmatched. This CDR3 is CASSQEGLAAHEQFF. In DNA form, the CDR3 reads TGCGCCAGCAGCCAAGAGGGACTAGCGGCCCATGAGCAGTTCTTC.

V gene TRBV29-1 combines with J gene TRBJ1-2, with D perhaps TRBD1 (5 bases). CDR3 size: 11 residues. The germline gives CDR1 SQVTM, CDR2 ANQGSEA. Trimming removed 7 bases from V and 8 bases from J, with 14 bases in between. CDR3 nucleotide sequence: TGCAGCGCCACCGCAGGGAAAGGCTACACCTTC. Its translation: CSATAGKGYTF.

This clone has a single count. This sequence joins TRBV10-3 and TRBJ2-7; no reliable D call. Trimming removed 4 bases at V and 5 bases at J, with 9 bases between. This CDR3 has 12 residues. Germline V gene data show CDR1 as ENHRY and CDR2 as SYGVKD. CDR3 sequence (DNA): TGTGCCATCAGTGCCGACACGGACGAGCAGTACTTC. It translates to CAISADTDEQYF.

The chain combines TRBV6-5 with TRBJ2-5, with TRBD2 matching over 9 bases. The CDR3 is made up of 15 amino acids. J gave up 0 bases and V 6 bases, and 5 bases lay outside the gene matches. Germline-derived CDR1 and CDR2 are MNHEY and SVGAGI. CDR3 protein: CASRREGPYQETQYF. CDR3 bases: TGTGCCAGCAGGCGGGAGGGCCCGTACCAAGAGACCCAGTACTTC.

The rearrangement joins TRBV9 to TRBJ2-1; TRBD1 agrees at 11 bases. Trimming at V came to 4 bases and at J to 8 bases, leaving 11 bases not matched to a gene. Germline assignment: CDR1 SGDLS and CDR2 YYNGEE. CDR3 length: 16 residues. CDR3 DNA sequence: TGTGCCAGCAGCCCGGGACAGGGGGTCCTCAGACATGAGCAGTTCTTC. It is translated as CASSPGQGVLRHEQFF.

This chain joins TRBV9 and TRBJ2-3; D remains ambiguous. Germline V gene lookup returns CDR1 SGDLS and CDR2 YYNGEE. Between the trimmed V and J ends, which lost 2 bases and 4 bases, there was a span of 20 bases. The CDR3 length is 17 residues. CDR3 residues: CASSVSHRSWRADTQYF. CDR3 in DNA: TGTGCCAGCAGCGTTTCCCACCGGAGCTGGCGCGCAGATACGCAGTATTTT.

This chain links TRBV4-3 with TRBJ2-7; 9 nucleotides line up with TRBD2. V gave up 1 base and J gave up 2 bases; unmatched junction bases: 3. The CDR3 sequence is 15 residues long. Germline assignment: CDR1 LGHNA and CDR2 YSLEER. The CDR3 nucleotides read TGCGCCAGCAGCCAAGGACTAGCGGAGGCCTACGAGCAGTACTTC. This gives the protein CASSQGLAEAYEQYF.

J is TRBJ1-4 and V is TRBV25-1, with D hard to call. Trimming stripped 11 bases from V and 0 bases from J, with 16 bases between. The length of the CDR3 is 15 residues. Per the germline V gene, CDR1 is MGHDK and CDR2 is SYGVNS. The CDR3 nucleotides are TGTGCCTGCCCCCAACTGCTACCAACTAATGAAAAACTGTTTTTT. Its translation is CACPQLLPTNEKLFF.

The chain couples TRBV28 to TRBJ2-7; possible D gene TRBD1, 6 bases. Germline-derived CDR1 and CDR2 are MDHEN and SYDVKM. The CDR3 covers 14 residues. V dropped 8 bases and J dropped 2 bases, with 16 bases sitting between them. The CDR3: CASETDRPTYEQYF. The CDR3 DNA is TGTGCCAGCGAAACTGACAGGCCCACCTACGAGCAGTACTTC.

This chain joins TRBV27 and TRBJ2-7; perhaps TRBD1 as D (6 bases). This CDR3 comprises 13 residues. Germline-derived CDR1 and CDR2 are MNHEY and SMNVEV (reference sequence). V shed 3 bases and J shed 5 bases, with 11 bases lying between them. In DNA, the CDR3 is TGTGCCAGCAGTTTGGCAGGGGTGAACGAGCAGTACTTC. Amino acids: CASSLAGVNEQYF.

The gene calls are TRBV7-9 and TRBJ2-4; 9 bases align to TRBD2. V was pared by 4 bases and J by 0 bases, with 7 bases of the junction left unmatched. Germline V gene sequence: CDR1 SEHNR, CDR2 FQNEAQ (reference sequence). The CDR3 sequence is 17 residues long. CDR3 DNA sequence: TGTGCCAGCAGCTCGACTAGCGGACCTCTAGCCAAAAACATTCAGTACTTC. Translation: CASSSTSGPLAKNIQYF.

This chain links TRBV11-2 with TRBJ2-1; TRBD2 matches at 9 bases. Unmatched junction bases numbered 3, after V lost 5 bases and J lost 4 bases. The CDR3 has 14 amino acids. Germline-derived CDR1 and CDR2 are SGHAT and FQNNGV. The CDR3 spells CASSTGLAYNEQFF. The DNA of the CDR3 is TGTGCCAGCAGCACTGGACTAGCGTACAATGAGCAGTTCTTC.

This rearrangement joins TRBV4-1 to TRBJ1-5, with 11 bases fitting TRBD1. The CDR3 sequence is 16 residues long. Looked up from germline, CDR1 is MGHRA and CDR2 is YSYEKL. Trimming cost V 4 bases and J 3 bases; bases outside gene matches: 5. DNA for the CDR3: TGCGCCAGCAGCCGAGGGACAGGGGGGTACAATCAGCCCCAGCATTTT. This gives the protein CASSRGTGGYNQPQHF.

Only a few counts were recorded for this clone. The CDR3, as DNA: TGTGCCAGCAGCTCCCGGGCCCGGGGGCAGTACTTC. Residues: CASSSRARGQYF. V and J are TRBV13 and TRBJ2-7, with D maybe TRBD2 (5 bases). From germline, CDR1 is PRHDT and CDR2 FYEKMQ (reference sequence). This CDR3 is 12 amino acids long. Trimming shortened V by 4 bases and J by 9 bases, and 13 bases separated the two germline ends.

V is TRBV18 and J is TRBJ1-4; a weak D match, TRBD1 (5 bases). CDR1 is KGHSH and CDR2 is LQKENI in the germline V gene. The V end was cut by 0 bases, the J end by 6 bases, with 11 bases between. This CDR3 spans 15 amino acids. This CDR3 reads CASSPPGLSDEKLFF. In nucleotides, the CDR3 is TGTGCCAGCTCACCACCGGGACTTTCTGATGAAAAACTGTTTTTT.

V and J are TRBV21-1 and TRBJ2-4; the D segment call TRBD1 is taken from the table without a DNA check. TRBV21-1 has pseudogene status. This CDR3 has 19 residues. The CDR3 reads CASSKAGDRGRGEKNIQYF. Here the CDR3 DNA reads TGTGCCAGCAGCAAAGCCGGGGACAGGGGGCGAGGGGAAAAAAACATTCAGTACTTC.